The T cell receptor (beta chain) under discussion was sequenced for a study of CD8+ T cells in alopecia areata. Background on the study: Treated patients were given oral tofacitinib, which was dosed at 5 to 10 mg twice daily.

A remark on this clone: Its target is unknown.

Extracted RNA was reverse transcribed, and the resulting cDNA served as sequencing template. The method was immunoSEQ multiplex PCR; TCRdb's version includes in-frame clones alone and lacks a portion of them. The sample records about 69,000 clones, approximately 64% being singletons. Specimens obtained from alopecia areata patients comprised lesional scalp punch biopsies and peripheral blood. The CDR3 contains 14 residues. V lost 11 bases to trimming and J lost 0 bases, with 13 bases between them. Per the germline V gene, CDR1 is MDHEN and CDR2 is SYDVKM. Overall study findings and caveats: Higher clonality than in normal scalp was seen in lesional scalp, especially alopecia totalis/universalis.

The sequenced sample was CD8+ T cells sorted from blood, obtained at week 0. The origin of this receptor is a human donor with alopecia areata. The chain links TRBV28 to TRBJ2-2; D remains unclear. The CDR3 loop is CAVTGPTNTGELFF. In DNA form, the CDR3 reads TGTGCCGTCACCGGGCCTACGAACACCGGGGAGCTGTTTTTT.